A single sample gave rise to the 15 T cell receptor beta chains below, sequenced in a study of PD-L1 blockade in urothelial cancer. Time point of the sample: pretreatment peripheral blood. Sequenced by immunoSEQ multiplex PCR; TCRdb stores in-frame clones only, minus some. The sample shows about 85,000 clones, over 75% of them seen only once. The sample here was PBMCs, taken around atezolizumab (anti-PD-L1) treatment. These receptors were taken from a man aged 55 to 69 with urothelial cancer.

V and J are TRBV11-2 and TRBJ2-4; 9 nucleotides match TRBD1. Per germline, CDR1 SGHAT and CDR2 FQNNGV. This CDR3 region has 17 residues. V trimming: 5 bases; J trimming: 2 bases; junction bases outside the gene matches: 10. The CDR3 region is CASSGPQGASTKNIQYF. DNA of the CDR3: TGTGCCAGCAGCGGCCCACAGGGGGCTTCGACCAAAAACATTCAGTACTTC.

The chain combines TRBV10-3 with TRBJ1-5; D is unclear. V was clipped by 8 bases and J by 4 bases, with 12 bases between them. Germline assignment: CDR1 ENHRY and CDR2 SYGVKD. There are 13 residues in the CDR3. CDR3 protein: CAIARGENQPQHF. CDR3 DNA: TGTGCCATCGCCCGGGGTGAGAATCAGCCCCAGCATTTT.

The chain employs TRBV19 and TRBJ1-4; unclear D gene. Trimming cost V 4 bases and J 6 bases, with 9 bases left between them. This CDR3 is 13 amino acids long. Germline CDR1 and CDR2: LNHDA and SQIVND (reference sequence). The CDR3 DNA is TGTGCCAGTAGTAGGCAGATGGATGAAAAACTGTTTTTT. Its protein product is CASSRQMDEKLFF.

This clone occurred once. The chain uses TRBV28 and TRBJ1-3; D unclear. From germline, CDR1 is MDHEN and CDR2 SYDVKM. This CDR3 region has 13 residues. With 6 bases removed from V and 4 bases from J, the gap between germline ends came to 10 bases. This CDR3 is CASRPVNGNTIYF. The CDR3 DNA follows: TGTGCCAGCAGGCCGGTAAACGGAAACACCATATATTTT. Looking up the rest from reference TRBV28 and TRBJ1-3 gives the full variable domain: DVKVTQSSRYLVKRTGEKVFLECVQDMDHENMFWYRQDPGLGLRLIYFSYDVKMKEKGDIPEGYSVSREKKERFSLILESASTNQTSMYLCASRPVNGNTIYFGEGSWLTVV.

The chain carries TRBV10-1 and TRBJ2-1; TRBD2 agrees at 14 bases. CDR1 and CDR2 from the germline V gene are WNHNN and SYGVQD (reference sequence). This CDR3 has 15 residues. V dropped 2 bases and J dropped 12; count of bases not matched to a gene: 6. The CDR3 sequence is CASSEGTSGRWWQFF. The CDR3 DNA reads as TGCGCCAGCAGTGAGGGGACTAGCGGGAGATGGTGGCAGTTCTTC.

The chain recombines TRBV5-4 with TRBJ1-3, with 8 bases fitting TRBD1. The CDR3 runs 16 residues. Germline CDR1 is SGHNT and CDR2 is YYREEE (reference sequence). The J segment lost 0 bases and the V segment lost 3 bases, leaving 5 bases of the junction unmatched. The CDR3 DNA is TGTGCCAGCAGCTCCCGGGACAGGCCCTCTGGAAACACCATATATTTT. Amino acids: CASSSRDRPSGNTIYF.

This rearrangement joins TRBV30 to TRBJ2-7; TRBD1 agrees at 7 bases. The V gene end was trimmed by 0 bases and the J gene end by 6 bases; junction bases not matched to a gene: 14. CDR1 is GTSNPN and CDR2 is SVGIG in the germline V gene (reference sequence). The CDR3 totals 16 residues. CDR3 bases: TGTGCCTGGAGTGTACTAGGGTCCGGGACAGTTGGCGAGCAGTACTTC. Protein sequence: CAWSVLGSGTVGEQYF.

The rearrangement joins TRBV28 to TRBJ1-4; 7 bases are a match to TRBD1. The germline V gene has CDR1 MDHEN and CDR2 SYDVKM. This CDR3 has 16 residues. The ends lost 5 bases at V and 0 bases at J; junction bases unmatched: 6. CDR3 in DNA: TGTGCCAGCAGTCCAGATACAGGGGCAACTAATGAAAAACTGTTTTTT. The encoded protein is CASSPDTGATNEKLFF.

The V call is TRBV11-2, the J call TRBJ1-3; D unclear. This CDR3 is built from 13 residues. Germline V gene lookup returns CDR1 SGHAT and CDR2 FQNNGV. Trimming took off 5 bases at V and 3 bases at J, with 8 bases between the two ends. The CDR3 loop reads CASSPNSGNTIYF. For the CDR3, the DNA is TGTGCCAGCAGCCCTAATAGTGGAAACACCATATATTTT.

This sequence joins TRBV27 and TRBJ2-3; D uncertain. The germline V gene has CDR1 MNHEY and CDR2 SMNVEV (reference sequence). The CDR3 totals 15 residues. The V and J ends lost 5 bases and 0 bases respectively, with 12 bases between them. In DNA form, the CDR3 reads TGTGCCAGCAGTAGCCCCGTGAGGAGCACAGATACGCAGTATTTT. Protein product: CASSSPVRSTDTQYF.

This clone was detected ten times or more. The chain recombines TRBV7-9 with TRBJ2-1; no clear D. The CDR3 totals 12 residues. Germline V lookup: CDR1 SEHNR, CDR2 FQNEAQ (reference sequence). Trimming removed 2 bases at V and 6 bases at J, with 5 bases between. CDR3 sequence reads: CASSLSSNEQFF. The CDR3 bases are TGTGCCAGCAGCTTATCCAGCAATGAGCAGTTCTTC.

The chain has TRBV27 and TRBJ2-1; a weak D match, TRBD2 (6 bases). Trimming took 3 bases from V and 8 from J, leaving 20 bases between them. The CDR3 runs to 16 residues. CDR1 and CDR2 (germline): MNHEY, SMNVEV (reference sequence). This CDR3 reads CASSFGGTPIFDEQFF. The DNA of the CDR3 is TGTGCCAGCAGTTTTGGGGGGACTCCAATTTTCGATGAGCAGTTCTTC.

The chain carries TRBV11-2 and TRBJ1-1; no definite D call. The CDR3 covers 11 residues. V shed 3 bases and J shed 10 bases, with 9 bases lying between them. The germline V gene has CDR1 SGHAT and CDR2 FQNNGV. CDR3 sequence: CASSLTKAAFF. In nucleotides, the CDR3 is TGTGCCAGCAGCTTGACAAAGGCAGCTTTCTTT.

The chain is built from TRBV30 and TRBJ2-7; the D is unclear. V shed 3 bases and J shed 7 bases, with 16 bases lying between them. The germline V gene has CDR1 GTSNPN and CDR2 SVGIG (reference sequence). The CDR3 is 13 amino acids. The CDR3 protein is CAWRRITSLEQYF. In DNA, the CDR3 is TGTGCCTGGAGGCGGATTACGTCTTTGGAGCAGTACTTC.

The CDR3 DNA is TGTGCCAGTAGTATACTAGCGGGAGGGTTCGGGGCCAACGTCCTGACTTTC. Translating gives CASSILAGGFGANVLTF. The J gene is TRBJ2-6, the V gene TRBV19; TRBD2 matches at 12 bases. With V trimmed by 2 bases and J by 4 bases, 3 bases remained unmatched. The CDR3 is 17 residues long. CDR1 is LNHDA and CDR2 is SQIVND in the germline V gene (reference sequence).